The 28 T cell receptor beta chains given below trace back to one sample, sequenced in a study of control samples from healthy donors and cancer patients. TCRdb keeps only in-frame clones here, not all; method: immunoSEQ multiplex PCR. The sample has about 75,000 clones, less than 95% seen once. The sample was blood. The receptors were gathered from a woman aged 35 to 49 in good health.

The CDR3 bases are TGCGCCAGCAGCCGGGCGGCTAGCGGGAGGGCCGGGGATGAGCAGTTCTTC. This encodes CASSRAASGRAGDEQFF. The chain has TRBV5-1 and TRBJ2-1; TRBD2 matches 12 bases. This CDR3 has 17 amino acids. V lost 4 bases to trimming and J lost 8 bases; unmatched junction nucleotides: 13. The germline gives CDR1 SGHRS, CDR2 YFSETQ.

CDR3 protein: CASSGQGWNSPLHF. CDR3 nucleotides: TGTGCCAGCAGTGGACAGGGGTGGAATTCACCCCTCCACTTT. This chain links TRBV2 with TRBJ1-6; 8 nucleotides agree with TRBD1. V lost 4 bases and J lost 7; bases outside the gene matches: 3. The CDR3 is made up of 14 amino acids. The germline CDR1 and CDR2 sequences are SNHLY and FYNNEI.

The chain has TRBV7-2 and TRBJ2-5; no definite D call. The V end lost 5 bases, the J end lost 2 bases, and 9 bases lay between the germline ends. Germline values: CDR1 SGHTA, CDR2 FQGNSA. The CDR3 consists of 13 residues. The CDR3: CASSSMTQETQYF. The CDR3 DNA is TGTGCCAGCAGCAGCATGACTCAAGAGACCCAGTACTTC.

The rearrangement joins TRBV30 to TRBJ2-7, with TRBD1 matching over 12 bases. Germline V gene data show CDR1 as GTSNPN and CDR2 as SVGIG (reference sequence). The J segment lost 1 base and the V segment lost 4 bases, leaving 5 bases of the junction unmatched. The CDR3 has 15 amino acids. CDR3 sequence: CAWISGQGASYEQYF. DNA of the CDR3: TGTGCCTGGATTTCGGGACAGGGGGCGTCCTACGAGCAGTACTTC.

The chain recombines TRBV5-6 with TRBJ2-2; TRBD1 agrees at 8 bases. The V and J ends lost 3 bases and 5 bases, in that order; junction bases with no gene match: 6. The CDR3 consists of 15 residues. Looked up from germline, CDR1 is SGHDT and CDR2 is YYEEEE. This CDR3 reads CASSWRDRKTGELFF. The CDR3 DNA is TGTGCCAGCAGCTGGAGGGACAGGAAGACCGGGGAGCTGTTTTTT.

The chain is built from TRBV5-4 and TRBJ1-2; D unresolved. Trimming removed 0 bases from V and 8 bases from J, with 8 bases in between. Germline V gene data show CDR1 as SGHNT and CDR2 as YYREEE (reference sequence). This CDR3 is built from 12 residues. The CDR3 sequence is CASSLVDQGYTF. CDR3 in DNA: TGTGCCAGCAGCTTGGTGGATCAGGGCTACACCTTC.

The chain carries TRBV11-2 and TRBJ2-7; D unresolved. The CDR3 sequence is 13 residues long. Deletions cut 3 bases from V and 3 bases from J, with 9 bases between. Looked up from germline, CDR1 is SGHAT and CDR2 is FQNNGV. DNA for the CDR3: TGTGCCAGCAGCTTTGTGGGCAGCTACGAGCAGTACTTC. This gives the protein CASSFVGSYEQYF.

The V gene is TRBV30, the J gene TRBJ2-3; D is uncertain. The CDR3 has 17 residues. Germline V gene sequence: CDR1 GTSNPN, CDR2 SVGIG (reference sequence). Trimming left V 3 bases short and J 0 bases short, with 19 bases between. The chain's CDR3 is CAWRVRIGAVSTDTQYF. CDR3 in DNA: TGTGCCTGGAGGGTTAGGATCGGCGCAGTGAGCACAGATACGCAGTATTTT. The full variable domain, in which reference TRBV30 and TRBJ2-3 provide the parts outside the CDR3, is SQTIHQWPATLVQPVGSPLSLECTVEGTSNPNLYWYRQAAGRGLQLLFYSVGIGQISSEVPQNLSASRPQDRQFILSSKKLLLSDSGFYLCAWRVRIGAVSTDTQYFGPGTRLTVL.

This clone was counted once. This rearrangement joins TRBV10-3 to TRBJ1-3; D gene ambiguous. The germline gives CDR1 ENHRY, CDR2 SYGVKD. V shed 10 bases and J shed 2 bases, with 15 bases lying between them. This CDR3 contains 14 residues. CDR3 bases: TGTGCCACCCGAGGTGCGGCAGCTGGAAACACCATATATTTT. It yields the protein CATRGAAAGNTIYF.

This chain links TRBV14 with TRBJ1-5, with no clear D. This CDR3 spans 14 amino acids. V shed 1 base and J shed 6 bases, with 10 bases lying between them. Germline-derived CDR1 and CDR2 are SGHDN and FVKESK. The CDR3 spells CASSQGGSGQPQHF. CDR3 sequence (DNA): TGTGCCAGCAGCCAAGGGGGATCCGGTCAGCCCCAGCATTTT.

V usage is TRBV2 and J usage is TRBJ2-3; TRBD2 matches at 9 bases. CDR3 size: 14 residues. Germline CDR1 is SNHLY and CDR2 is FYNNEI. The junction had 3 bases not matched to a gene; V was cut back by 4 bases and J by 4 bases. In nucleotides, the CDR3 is TGTGCCAGCAGTGTGGGACTAGCAGCAGATACGCAGTATTTT. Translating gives CASSVGLAADTQYF. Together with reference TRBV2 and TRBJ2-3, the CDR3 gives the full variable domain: EPEVTQTPSHQVTQMGQEVILRCVPISNHLYFYWYRQILGQKVEFLVSFYNNEISEKSEIFDDQFSVERPDGSNFTLKIRSTKLEDSAMYFCASSVGLAADTQYFGPGTRLTVL.

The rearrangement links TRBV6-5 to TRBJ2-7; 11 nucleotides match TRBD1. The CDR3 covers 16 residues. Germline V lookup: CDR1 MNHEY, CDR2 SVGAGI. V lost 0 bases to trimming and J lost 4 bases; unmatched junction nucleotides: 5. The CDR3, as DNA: TGTGCCAGCAGTTACTCGGCGGGACAGGGGGGGTACGAGCAGTACTTC. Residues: CASSYSAGQGGYEQYF.

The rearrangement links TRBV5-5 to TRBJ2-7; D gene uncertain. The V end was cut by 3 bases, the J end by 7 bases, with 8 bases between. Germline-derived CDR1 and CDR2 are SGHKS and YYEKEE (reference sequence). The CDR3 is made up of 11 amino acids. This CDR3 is CASSSHKEQYF. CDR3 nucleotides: TGTGCCAGCAGCTCCCACAAGGAGCAGTACTTC.

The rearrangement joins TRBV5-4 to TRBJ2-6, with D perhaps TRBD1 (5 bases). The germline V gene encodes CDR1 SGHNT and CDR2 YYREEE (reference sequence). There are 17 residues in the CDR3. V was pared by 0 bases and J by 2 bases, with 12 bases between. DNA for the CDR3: TGTGCCAGCAGCTTGGGAGTAGACAGAACTGGGGCCAACGTCCTGACTTTC. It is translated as CASSLGVDRTGANVLTF.

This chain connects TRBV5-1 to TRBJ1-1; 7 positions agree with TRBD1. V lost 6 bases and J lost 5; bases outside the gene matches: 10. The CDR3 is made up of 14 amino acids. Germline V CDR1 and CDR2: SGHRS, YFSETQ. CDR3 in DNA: TGCGCCAGCAAAGGGACAGTGGTAACGACTGAAGCTTTCTTT. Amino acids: CASKGTVVTTEAFF.

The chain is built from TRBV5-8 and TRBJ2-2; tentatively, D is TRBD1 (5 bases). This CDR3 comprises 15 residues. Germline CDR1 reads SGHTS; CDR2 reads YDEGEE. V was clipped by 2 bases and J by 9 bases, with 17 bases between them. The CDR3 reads CASSFYQGVGWELFF. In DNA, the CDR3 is TGTGCCAGCAGCTTTTACCAGGGCGTCGGGTGGGAGCTGTTTTTT.

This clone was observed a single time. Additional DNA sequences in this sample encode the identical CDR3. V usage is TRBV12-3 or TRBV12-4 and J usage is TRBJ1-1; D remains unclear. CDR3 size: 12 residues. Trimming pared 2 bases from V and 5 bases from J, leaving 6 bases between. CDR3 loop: CASSLTGTEAFF. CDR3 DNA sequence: TGTGCCAGCAGTTTAACTGGGACTGAAGCTTTCTTT.

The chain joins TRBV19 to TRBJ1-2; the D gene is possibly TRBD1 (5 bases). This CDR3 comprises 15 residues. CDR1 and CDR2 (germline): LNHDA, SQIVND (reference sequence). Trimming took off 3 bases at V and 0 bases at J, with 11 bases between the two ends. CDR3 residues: CASSIWGITNYGYTF. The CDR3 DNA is TGTGCCAGTAGTATTTGGGGGATTACTAACTATGGCTACACCTTC.

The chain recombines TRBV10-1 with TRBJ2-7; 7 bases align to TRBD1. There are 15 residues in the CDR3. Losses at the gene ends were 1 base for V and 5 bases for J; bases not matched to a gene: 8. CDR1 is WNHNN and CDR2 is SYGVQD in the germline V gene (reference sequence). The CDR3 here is CASSEWNRGSHEQYF. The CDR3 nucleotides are TGCGCCAGCAGTGAGTGGAACAGGGGTTCCCACGAGCAGTACTTC.

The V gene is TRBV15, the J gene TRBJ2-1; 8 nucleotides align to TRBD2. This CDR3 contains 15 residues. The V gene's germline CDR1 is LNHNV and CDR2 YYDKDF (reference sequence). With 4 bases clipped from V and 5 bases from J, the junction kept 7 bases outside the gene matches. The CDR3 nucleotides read TGTGCCACCAGCACCGCTAGCGGGTTCGACAATGAGCAGTTCTTC. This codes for CATSTASGFDNEQFF. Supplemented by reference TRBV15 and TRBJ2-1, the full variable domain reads DAMVIQNPRYQVTQFGKPVTLSCSQTLNHNVMYWYQQKSSQAPKLLFHYYDKDFNNEADTPDNFQSRRPNTSFCFLDIRSPGLGDTAMYLCATSTASGFDNEQFFGPGTRLTVL.

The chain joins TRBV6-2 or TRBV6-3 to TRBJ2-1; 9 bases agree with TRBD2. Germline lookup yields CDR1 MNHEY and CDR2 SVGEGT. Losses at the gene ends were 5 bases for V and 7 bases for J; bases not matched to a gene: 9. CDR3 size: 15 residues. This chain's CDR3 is CASSPPLLAGNEQFF. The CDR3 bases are TGTGCCAGCAGTCCGCCGCTCCTAGCGGGAAATGAGCAGTTCTTC.

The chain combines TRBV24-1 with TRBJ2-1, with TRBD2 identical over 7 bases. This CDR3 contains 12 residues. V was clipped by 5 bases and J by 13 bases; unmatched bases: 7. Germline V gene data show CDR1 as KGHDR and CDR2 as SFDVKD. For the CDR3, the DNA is TGTGCCACCAGTGGGGGGACTACTTTTCAGTTCTTC. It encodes CATSGGTTFQFF.

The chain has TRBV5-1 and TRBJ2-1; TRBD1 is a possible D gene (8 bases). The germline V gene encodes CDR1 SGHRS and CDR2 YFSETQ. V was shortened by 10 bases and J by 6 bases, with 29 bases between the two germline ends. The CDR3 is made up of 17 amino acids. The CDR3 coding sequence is TGCGCCCGCGCGACAGGGGAGGGGGGAATCAATTTCAATGAGCAGTTCTTC. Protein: CARATGEGGINFNEQFF.

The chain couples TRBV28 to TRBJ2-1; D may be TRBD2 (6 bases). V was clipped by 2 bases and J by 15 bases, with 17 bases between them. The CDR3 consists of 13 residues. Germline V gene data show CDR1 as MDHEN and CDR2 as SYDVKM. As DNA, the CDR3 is TGTGCCAGCAGTTTAGGTCTTCGGGAGCCGGGGTTCTTC. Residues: CASSLGLREPGFF. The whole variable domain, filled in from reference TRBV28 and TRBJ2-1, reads DVKVTQSSRYLVKRTGEKVFLECVQDMDHENMFWYRQDPGLGLRLIYFSYDVKMKEKGDIPEGYSVSREKKERFSLILESASTNQTSMYLCASSLGLREPGFFGPGTRLTVL.

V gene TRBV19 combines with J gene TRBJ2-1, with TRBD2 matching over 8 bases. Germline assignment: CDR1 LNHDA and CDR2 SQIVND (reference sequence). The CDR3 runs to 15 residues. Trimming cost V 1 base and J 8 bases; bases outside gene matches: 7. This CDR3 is CASSIVSTSGYEQFF. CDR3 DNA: TGTGCCAGTAGTATAGTCTCAACTAGCGGATATGAGCAGTTCTTC.

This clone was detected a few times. In nucleotides, the CDR3 is TGCGCCAGCAGCCATCCCCGGGGGGAAGACACCTACGAGCAGTACTTC. It is translated as CASSHPRGEDTYEQYF. The rearrangement joins TRBV4-1 to TRBJ2-7; 7 positions match TRBD2. J was trimmed by 2 bases and V by 3 bases; bases with no gene match: 10. The CDR3 contains 16 residues. Germline V gene data show CDR1 as MGHRA and CDR2 as YSYEKL.

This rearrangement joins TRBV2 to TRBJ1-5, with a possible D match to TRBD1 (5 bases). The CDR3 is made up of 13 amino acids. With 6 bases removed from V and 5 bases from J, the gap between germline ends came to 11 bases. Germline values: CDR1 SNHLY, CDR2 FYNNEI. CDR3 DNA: TGTGCCAGCAGATCCGAAGGGGATCAGCCCCAGCATTTT. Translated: CASRSEGDQPQHF.

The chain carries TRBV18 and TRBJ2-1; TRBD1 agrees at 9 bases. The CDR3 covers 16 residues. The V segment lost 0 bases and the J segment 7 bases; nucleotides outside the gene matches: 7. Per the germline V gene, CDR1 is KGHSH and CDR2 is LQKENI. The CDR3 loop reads CASSPPQGQGRNEQFF. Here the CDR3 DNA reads TGTGCCAGCTCACCACCACAGGGACAGGGTCGGAATGAGCAGTTCTTC.